One sample yielded the 14 T cell receptor beta chains listed below, sequenced in a study of blood T cell repertoires in COVID-19. The method was immunoSEQ multiplex PCR; TCRdb's version includes in-frame clones alone and lacks a portion of them. Counted here are about 92,000 clones, roughly 85% occurring once; the ten biggest clones make up around 18%. Sequencing was performed on peripheral blood. These TCRs come from a woman aged 60-75 years with COVID-19, enrolled during active disease.

The V and J genes are TRBV6-5 and TRBJ2-1, with 10 bases fitting TRBD2. Trimming took 2 bases from V and 7 from J; bases not matched to a gene: 8. Germline V lookup: CDR1 MNHEY, CDR2 SVGAGI. The CDR3 runs to 16 residues. The CDR3 DNA follows: TGTGCCAGCAGTTACAAAGGGACTAGCGAGTGGAATGAGCAGTTCTTC. It encodes CASSYKGTSEWNEQFF.

The chain has TRBV4-2 and TRBJ2-2; 10 nucleotides align to TRBD2. Germline trimming cut 0 bases from V and 0 bases from J; bases unmatched to any gene: 7. Germline V lookup: CDR1 LGHNA, CDR2 YNFKEQ. CDR3 length: 19 residues. In DNA, the CDR3 is TGTGCCAGCAGCCAAGATAGGCTAGCGGGGGCCTCGAACACCGGGGAGCTGTTTTTT. Protein: CASSQDRLAGASNTGELFF.

The J gene is TRBJ1-2, the V gene TRBV4-1; 9 nucleotides line up with TRBD1. The CDR3 contains 14 residues. Germline V gene data show CDR1 as MGHRA and CDR2 as YSYEKL. V lost 6 bases to trimming and J lost 4 bases; unmatched junction nucleotides: 6. The chain's CDR3 is CASRQTGGSYGYTF. In DNA form, the CDR3 reads TGCGCCAGCAGACAAACAGGGGGCTCCTATGGCTACACCTTC.

J is TRBJ2-3 and V is TRBV2, with TRBD2 matching 10 bases. Trimming cost V 6 bases and J 4 bases; bases outside gene matches: 4. The CDR3 is 14 residues long. Looked up from germline, CDR1 is SNHLY and CDR2 is FYNNEI. The CDR3 here is CASRTTSGADTQYF. DNA for the CDR3: TGTGCCAGCAGGACAACTAGCGGGGCAGATACGCAGTATTTT. The variable domain in full, with the rest retrieved from reference TRBV2 and TRBJ2-3, is EPEVTQTPSHQVTQMGQEVILRCVPISNHLYFYWYRQILGQKVEFLVSFYNNEISEKSEIFDDQFSVERPDGSNFTLKIRSTKLEDSAMYFCASRTTSGADTQYFGPGTRLTVL.

This rearrangement joins TRBV5-4 to TRBJ1-6, with TRBD1 identical over 8 bases. Germline CDR1 is SGHNT and CDR2 is YYREEE (reference sequence). Trimming removed 3 bases from V and 4 bases from J; junction bases left unmatched: 6. CDR3 length: 16 residues. The DNA of the CDR3 is TGTGCCAGCAGCTCCGGACAGGGAAGGTATAATTCACCCCTCCACTTT. It yields the protein CASSSGQGRYNSPLHF.

This clone was counted only a few times. The chain joins TRBV29-1 to TRBJ2-7; D is unresolved. CDR1 is SQVTM and CDR2 is ANQGSEA in the germline V gene. This CDR3 spans 9 amino acids. V was pared by 6 bases and J by 3 bases, with 3 bases between. The CDR3 coding sequence is TGCAGCGTCTACTACGAGCAGTACTTC. It codes for CSVYYEQYF.

The rearrangement uses TRBV2 and TRBJ1-1; D is possibly TRBD1 (5 bases). The CDR3 spans 14 residues. The V gene lost 7 bases and the J gene lost 1 base, with 13 bases spanning the gap. CDR1 is SNHLY and CDR2 is FYNNEI in the germline V gene. Here the CDR3 reads CASNPRVTNTEAFF. The CDR3 DNA sequence: TGTGCCAGCAATCCCAGGGTTACGAACACTGAAGCTTTCTTT.

This sequence joins TRBV6-5 and TRBJ1-4; D possibly corresponds to TRBD1 (5 bases). Germline CDR1 MNHEY, CDR2 SVGAGI. Between the trimmed V and J ends, which lost 6 bases and 4 bases, there was a span of 12 bases. The CDR3 consists of 14 residues. The CDR3: CASRRQSFNEKLFF. CDR3 sequence (DNA): TGTGCCAGCAGACGACAGTCGTTTAATGAAAAACTGTTTTTT.

The J gene is TRBJ1-1, the V gene TRBV7-9; D not certain. From germline, CDR1 is SEHNR and CDR2 FQNEAQ (reference sequence). With 0 bases removed from V and 1 base from J, the gap between germline ends came to 6 bases. The CDR3 spans 14 residues. The CDR3 sequence: CASSLATQNTEAFF. CDR3 nucleotide sequence: TGTGCCAGCAGCTTAGCAACTCAGAACACTGAAGCTTTCTTT.

This clone came up a few times. The gene calls are TRBV6-1 and TRBJ2-1; TRBD1 aligns across 9 bases. This CDR3 has 15 residues. Germline trimming cut 2 bases from V and 4 bases from J; bases unmatched to any gene: 3. Germline V gives CDR1 MNHNS, CDR2 SASEGT. The CDR3 protein is CASSEMTGGYNEQFF. The CDR3 DNA is TGTGCCAGCAGTGAAATGACAGGGGGGTACAATGAGCAGTTCTTC.

V gene TRBV11-2 combines with J gene TRBJ2-1; D is perhaps TRBD1 (7 bases). CDR1 is SGHAT, CDR2 FQNNGV, per germline. This CDR3 spans 16 amino acids. Trimming cost V 4 bases and J 0 bases, with 13 bases left between them. The CDR3 bases are TGTGCCAGCAGCTCGAGGGGGCGGGGCTCCTACAATGAGCAGTTCTTC. Its translation is CASSSRGRGSYNEQFF.

The J gene is TRBJ2-7, the V gene TRBV5-1, with D perhaps matching TRBD1 (7 bases). The CDR3 is 14 amino acids. Between the trimmed V and J ends, which lost 4 bases and 3 bases, there was a span of 14 bases. Germline V lookup: CDR1 SGHRS, CDR2 YFSETQ. The CDR3 protein is CASSPSRGDYEQYF. CDR3 DNA: TGCGCCAGCAGCCCGAGCAGGGGGGACTACGAGCAGTACTTC.

The CDR3 loop reads CASSSPSTYGYTF. CDR3 nucleotide sequence: TGTGCCAGCAGTTCCCCCTCGACTTATGGCTACACCTTC. This chain connects TRBV28 to TRBJ1-2, with D unclear. Germline CDR1 reads MDHEN; CDR2 reads SYDVKM. The CDR3 loop spans 13 amino acids. Trimming left V 4 bases short and J 5 bases short, with 11 bases between.

Worth noting for this clone: The junction and the germline gene differ at one end; a read error may be behind it. Distinct nucleotide sequences in the sample also encode this CDR3. The chain employs TRBV5-4 and TRBJ2-5; 8 bases fit TRBD1. Germline CDR1 reads SGHNT; CDR2 reads YYREEE (reference sequence). This CDR3 spans 13 amino acids. CDR3 DNA: TGTGCCAGCAGTTTGGACAGGGAAGAGACCCAGTACTTC. Protein: CASSLDREETQYF. The full variable domain, completed using reference TRBV5-4 and TRBJ2-5, is ETGVTQSPTHLIKTRGQQVTLRCSSQSGHNTVSWYQQALGQGPQFIFQYYREEENGRGNFPPRFSGLQFPNYSSELNVNALELDDSALYLCASSLDREETQYFGPGTRLLVL.